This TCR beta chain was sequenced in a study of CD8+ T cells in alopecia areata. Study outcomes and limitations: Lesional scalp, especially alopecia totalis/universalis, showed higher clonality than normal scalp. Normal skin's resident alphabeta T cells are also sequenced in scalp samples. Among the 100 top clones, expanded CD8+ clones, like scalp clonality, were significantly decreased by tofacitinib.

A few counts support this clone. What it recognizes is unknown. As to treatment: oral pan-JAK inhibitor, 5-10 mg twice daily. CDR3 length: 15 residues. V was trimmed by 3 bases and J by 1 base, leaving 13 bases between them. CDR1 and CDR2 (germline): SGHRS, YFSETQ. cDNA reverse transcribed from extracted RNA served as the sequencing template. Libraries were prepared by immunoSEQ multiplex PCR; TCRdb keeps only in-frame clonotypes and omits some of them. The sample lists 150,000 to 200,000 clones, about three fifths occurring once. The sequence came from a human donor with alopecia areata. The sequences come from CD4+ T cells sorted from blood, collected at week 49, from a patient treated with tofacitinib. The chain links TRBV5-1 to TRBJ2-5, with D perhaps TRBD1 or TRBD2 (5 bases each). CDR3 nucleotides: TGCGCCAGCAGCTCCGGGACCACCCGCCAAGAGACCCAGTACTTC. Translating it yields CASSSGTTRQETQYF. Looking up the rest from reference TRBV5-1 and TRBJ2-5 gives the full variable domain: KAGVTQTPRYLIKTRGQQVTLSCSPISGHRSVSWYQQTPGQGLQFLFEYFSETQRNKGNFPGRFSGRQFSNSRSEMNVSTLELGDSALYLCASSSGTTRQETQYFGPGTRLLVL.